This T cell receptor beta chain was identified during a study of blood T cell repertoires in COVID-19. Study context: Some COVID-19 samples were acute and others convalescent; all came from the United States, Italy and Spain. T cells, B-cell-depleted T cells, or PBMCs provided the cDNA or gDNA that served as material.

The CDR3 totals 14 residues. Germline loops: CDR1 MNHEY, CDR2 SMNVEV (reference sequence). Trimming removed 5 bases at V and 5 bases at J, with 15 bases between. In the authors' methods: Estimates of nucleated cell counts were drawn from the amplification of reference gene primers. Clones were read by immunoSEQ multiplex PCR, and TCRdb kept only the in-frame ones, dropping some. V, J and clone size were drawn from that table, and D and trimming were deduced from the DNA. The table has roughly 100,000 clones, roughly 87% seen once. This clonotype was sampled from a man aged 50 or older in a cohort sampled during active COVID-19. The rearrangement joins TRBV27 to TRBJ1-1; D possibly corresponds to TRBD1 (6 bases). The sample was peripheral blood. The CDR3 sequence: CASSQTTGRTEAFF. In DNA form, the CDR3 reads TGTGCCAGCAGTCAGACGACAGGTCGGACTGAAGCTTTCTTT.